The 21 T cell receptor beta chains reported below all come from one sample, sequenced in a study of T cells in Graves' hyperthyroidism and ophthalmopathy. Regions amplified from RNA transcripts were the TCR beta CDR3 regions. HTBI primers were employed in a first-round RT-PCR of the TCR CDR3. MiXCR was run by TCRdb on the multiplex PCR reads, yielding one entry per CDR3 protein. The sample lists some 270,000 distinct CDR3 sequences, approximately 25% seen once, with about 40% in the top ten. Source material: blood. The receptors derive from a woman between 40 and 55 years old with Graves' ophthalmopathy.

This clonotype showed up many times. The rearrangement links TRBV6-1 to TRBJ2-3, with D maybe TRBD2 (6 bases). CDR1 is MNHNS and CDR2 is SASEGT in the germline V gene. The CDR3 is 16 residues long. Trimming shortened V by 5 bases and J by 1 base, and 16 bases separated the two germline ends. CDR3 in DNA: TGTGCCAGCAGTAGAGGACTGCGGGGTGGCACAGATACGCAGTATTTT. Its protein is CASSRGLRGGTDTQYF.

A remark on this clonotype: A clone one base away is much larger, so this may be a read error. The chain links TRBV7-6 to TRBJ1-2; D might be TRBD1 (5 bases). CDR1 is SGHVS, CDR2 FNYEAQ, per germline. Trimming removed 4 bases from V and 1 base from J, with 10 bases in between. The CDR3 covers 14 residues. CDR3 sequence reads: CASSSRTYNYGYTF. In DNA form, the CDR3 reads TGTGCCAGCAGCTCCCGGACATATAACTATGGCTACACCTTC.

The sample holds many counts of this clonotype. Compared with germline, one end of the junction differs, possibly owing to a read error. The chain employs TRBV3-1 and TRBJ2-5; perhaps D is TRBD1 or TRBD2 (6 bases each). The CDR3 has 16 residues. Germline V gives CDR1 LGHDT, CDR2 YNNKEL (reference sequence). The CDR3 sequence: CASRQAGRDNRETQYF. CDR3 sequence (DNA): TGTGCCAGCAGACAAGCGGGCCGGGACAACCGAGAGACCCAGTACTTC.

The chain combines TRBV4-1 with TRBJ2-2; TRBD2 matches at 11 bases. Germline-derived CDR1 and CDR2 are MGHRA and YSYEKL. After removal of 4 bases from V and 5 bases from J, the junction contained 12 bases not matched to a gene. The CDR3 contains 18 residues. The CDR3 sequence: CASSRLPGLADITGELFF. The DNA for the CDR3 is TGCGCCAGCAGCCGTCTACCGGGACTAGCGGACATTACCGGGGAGCTGTTTTTT.

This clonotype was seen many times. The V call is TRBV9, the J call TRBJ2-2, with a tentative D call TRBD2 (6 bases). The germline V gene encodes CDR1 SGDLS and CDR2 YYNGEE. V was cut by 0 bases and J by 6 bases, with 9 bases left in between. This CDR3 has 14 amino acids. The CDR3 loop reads CASSVGGDAGELFF. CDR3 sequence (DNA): TGTGCCAGCAGCGTAGGCGGGGACGCCGGGGAGCTGTTTTTT.

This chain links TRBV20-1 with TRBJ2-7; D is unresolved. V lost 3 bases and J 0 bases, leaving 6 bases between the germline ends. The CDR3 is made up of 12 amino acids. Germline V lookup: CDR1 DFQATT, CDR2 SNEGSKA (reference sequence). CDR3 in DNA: TGCAGTGCTAGCGACGGCTCCTACGAGCAGTACTTC. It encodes CSASDGSYEQYF.

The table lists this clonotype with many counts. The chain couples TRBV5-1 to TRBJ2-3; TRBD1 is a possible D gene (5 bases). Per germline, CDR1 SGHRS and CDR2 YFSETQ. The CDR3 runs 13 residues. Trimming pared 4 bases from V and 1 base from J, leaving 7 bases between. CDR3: CASSKQGTDTQYF. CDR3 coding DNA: TGCGCCAGCAGCAAACAGGGCACAGATACGCAGTATTTT.

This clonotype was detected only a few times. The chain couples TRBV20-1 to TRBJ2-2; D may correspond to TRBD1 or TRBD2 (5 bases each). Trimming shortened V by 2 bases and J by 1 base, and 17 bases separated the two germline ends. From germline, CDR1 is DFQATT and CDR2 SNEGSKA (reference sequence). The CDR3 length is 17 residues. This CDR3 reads CSARSGPLGVNTGELFF. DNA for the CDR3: TGCAGTGCTAGATCGGGACCCCTGGGGGTGAACACCGGGGAGCTGTTTTTT.

Here the CDR3 DNA reads TGCAGTGCAATTCCTTTCCGGGGACAAGAGACCCAGTACTTC. This sequence encodes CSAIPFRGQETQYF. The chain links TRBV20-1 to TRBJ2-5, with a possible D match to TRBD2 (5 bases). The CDR3 consists of 14 residues. Germline loops: CDR1 DFQATT, CDR2 SNEGSKA (reference sequence). Trimming took off 6 bases at V and 2 bases at J, with 16 bases between the two ends.

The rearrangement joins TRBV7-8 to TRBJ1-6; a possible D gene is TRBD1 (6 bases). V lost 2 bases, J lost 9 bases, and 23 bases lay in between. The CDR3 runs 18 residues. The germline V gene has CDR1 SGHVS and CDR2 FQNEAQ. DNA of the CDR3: TGTGCCAGCAGCTTAAATGGTTGGTCGCAGGGGATAATTTCACCCCTCCACTTT. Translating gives CASSLNGWSQGIISPLHF.

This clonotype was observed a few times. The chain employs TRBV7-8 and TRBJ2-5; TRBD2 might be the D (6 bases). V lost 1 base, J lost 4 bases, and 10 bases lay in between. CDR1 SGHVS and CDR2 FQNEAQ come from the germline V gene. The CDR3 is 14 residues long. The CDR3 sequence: CASSLGLVVETQYF. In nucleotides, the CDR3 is TGTGCCAGCAGCTTAGGACTAGTAGTAGAGACCCAGTACTTC.

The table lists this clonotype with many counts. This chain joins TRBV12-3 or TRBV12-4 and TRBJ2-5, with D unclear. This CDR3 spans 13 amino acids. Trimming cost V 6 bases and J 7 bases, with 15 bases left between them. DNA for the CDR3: TGTGCCAGCAGGCCAAGGAGCCCAGGGACCCAGTACTTC. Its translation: CASRPRSPGTQYF.

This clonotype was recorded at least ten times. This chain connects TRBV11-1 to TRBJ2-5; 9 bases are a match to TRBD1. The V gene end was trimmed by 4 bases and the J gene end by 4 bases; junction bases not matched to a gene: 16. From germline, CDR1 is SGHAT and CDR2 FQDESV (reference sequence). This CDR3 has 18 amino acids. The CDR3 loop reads CASSSRTGALQGRETQYF. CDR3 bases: TGTGCCAGCAGCTCCAGGACAGGGGCCCTACAAGGACGAGAGACCCAGTACTTC.

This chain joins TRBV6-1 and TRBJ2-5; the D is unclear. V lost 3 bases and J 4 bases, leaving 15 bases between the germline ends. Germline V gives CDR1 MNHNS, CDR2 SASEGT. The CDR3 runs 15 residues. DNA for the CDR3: TGTGCCAGCAGTGATCGTGGCAACTTCGGAGAGACCCAGTACTTC. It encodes CASSDRGNFGETQYF.

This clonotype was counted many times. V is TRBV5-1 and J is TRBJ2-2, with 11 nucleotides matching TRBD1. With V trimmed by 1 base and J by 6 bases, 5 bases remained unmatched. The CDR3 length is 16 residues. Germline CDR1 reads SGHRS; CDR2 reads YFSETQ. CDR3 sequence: CASSLIGQGAAGELFF. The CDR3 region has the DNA TGCGCCAGCAGCTTGATAGGACAGGGGGCCGCCGGGGAGCTGTTTTTT.

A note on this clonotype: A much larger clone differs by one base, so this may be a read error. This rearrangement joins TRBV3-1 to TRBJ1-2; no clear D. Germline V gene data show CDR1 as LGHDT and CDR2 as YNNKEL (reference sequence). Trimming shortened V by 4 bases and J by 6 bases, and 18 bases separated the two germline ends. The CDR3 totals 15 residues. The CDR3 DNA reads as TGTGCCAGCAGCCCCCTGGCTAGTCCGCTAGATGGCTACACCTTC. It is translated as CASSPLASPLDGYTF.

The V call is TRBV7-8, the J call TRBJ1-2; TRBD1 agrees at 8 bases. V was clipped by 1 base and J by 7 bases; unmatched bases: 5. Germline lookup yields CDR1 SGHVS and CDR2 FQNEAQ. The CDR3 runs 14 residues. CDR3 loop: CASSLVGQGSGYTF. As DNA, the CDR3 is TGTGCCAGCAGCTTAGTAGGACAGGGATCTGGCTACACCTTC.

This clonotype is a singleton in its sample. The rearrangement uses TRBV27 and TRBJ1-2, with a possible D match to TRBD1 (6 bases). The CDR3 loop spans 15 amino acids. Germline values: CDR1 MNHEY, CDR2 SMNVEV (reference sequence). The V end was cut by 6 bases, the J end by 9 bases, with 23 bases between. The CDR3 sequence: CASSFGRGPGQRYTF. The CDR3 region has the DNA TGTGCCAGCAGCTTCGGCAGGGGCCCTGGCCAGCGCTACACCTTC.

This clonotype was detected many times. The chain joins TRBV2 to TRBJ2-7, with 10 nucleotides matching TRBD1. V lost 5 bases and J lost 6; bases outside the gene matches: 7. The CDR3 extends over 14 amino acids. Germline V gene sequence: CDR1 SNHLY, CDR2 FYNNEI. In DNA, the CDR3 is TGTGCCAGCAGTAAGCCCGGGACAGGGGTCGAGCAGTACTTC. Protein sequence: CASSKPGTGVEQYF.

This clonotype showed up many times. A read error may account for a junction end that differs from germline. The CDR3 spells CASSLAGYTGELFF. The CDR3 DNA reads TGTGCTAGCAGCTTAGCGGGGTACACCGGGGAGCTGTTTTTT. V is TRBV7-7 and J is TRBJ2-2; 8 nucleotides match TRBD2. This CDR3 contains 14 residues. CDR1 is SSHAT, CDR2 FNYEAQ, per germline (reference sequence).

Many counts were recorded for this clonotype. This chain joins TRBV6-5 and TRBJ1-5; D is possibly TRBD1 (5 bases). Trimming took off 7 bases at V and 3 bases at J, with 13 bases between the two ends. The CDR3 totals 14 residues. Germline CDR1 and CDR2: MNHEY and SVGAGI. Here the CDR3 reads CASKSAGPNQPQHF. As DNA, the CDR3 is TGTGCCAGCAAAAGTGCAGGGCCCAATCAGCCCCAGCATTTT.